These 30 T cell receptor beta chains came from one sample sequenced in a study of CD8 T cells in Susac syndrome. Random hexamers were used to reverse transcribe an amount of about 0.45 to 1 ug RNA. TCRdb re-analysed the immunoSEQ multiplex PCR reads in MiXCR, keeping a single row per CDR3 protein. This sample has 100,000 or so distinct CDR3 sequences, with 85% to 95% found just once. The sequencing input was CD8+ T cells from PBMCs. The receptors stem from a human donor in good health.

This clonotype was observed a handful of times. The genes are TRBV20-1 and TRBJ2-1; D gene unclear. Looked up from germline, CDR1 is DFQATT and CDR2 is SNEGSKA (reference sequence). Trimming shortened V by 0 bases and J by 5 bases, and 11 bases separated the two germline ends. The CDR3 covers 14 residues. This chain's CDR3 is CSARDLQWNNEQFF. CDR3 coding DNA: TGCAGTGCTAGAGATCTCCAGTGGAACAATGAGCAGTTCTTC.

The chain links TRBV6-2 or TRBV6-3 to TRBJ2-5; D assignment may be TRBD1 or TRBD2 (6 bases each). The CDR3 loop spans 16 amino acids. Trimming removed 1 base at V and 4 bases at J, with 16 bases between. Germline V lookup: CDR1 MNHEY, CDR2 SVGEGT. The CDR3 loop is CASSYLSGATGETQYF. The CDR3 DNA follows: TGTGCCAGCAGTTACTTATCGGGGGCGACGGGAGAGACCCAGTACTTC.

The chain links TRBV5-1 to TRBJ2-7; 8 bases are a match to TRBD2. This CDR3 is 14 amino acids long. In germline, CDR1 is SGHRS, CDR2 YFSETQ. Unmatched junction bases numbered 5, after V lost 4 bases and J lost 2 bases. The CDR3 loop reads CASSKSGGAYEQYF. The CDR3 region has the DNA TGCGCCAGCAGCAAGAGCGGGGGCGCCTACGAGCAGTACTTC.

The chain has TRBV7-2 and TRBJ2-1; D gene unclear. V was trimmed by 2 bases and J by 12 bases, leaving 14 bases between them. Germline V lookup: CDR1 SGHTA, CDR2 FQGNSA. CDR3 length: 13 residues. DNA for the CDR3: TGTGCCAGCAGCTTAACGGTCGGCATGGGGCAGTTCTTC. Encoded protein: CASSLTVGMGQFF.

The V gene is TRBV7-2, the J gene TRBJ2-1, with a tentative D call TRBD1 (6 bases). This CDR3 is 15 amino acids long. Trimming stripped 5 bases from V and 2 bases from J, with 13 bases between. Germline loops: CDR1 SGHTA, CDR2 FQGNSA. The CDR3: CASSHRVDPYNEQFF. The CDR3 coding sequence is TGTGCCAGCAGCCACAGGGTTGATCCCTACAATGAGCAGTTCTTC.

The V call is TRBV20-1, the J call TRBJ2-3, with D maybe TRBD2 (6 bases). Germline CDR1 is DFQATT and CDR2 is SNEGSKA (reference sequence). This CDR3 is built from 16 residues. V lost 5 bases and J lost 0, with 18 bases in between. The DNA for the CDR3 is TGCAGTGCTGGAATCCCCGGGACTTCCAGCACAGATACGCAGTATTTT. Its translation is CSAGIPGTSSTDTQYF.

V and J are TRBV5-1 and TRBJ2-1; D remains unclear. This CDR3 comprises 11 residues. Trimming removed 6 bases at V and 8 bases at J, with 9 bases between. Germline CDR1 SGHRS, CDR2 YFSETQ. The chain's CDR3 is CASKELYEQFF. The CDR3 coding sequence is TGCGCCAGCAAAGAATTATATGAGCAGTTCTTC. Supplemented by reference TRBV5-1 and TRBJ2-1, the full variable domain reads KAGVTQTPRYLIKTRGQQVTLSCSPISGHRSVSWYQQTPGQGLQFLFEYFSETQRNKGNFPGRFSGRQFSNSRSEMNVSTLELGDSALYLCASKELYEQFFGPGTRLTVL.

This clonotype was picked up one time. V and J are TRBV6-5 and TRBJ2-7; D might be TRBD2 (6 bases). This CDR3 has 15 amino acids. Per germline, CDR1 MNHEY and CDR2 SVGAGI. With 5 bases removed from V and 2 bases from J, the gap between germline ends came to 16 bases. The CDR3 loop reads CASSRGTDSPYEQYF. In DNA, the CDR3 is TGTGCCAGCAGTCGCGGGACGGATTCACCCTACGAGCAGTACTTC.

The chain links TRBV3-1 to TRBJ1-1, with D possibly being TRBD1 (6 bases). CDR3 length equals 15 residues. The V end lost 4 bases, the J end lost 1 base, and 13 bases lay between the germline ends. Germline values: CDR1 LGHDT, CDR2 YNNKEL (reference sequence). Here the CDR3 reads CASSPGGSGNTEAFF. Written as DNA, the CDR3 is TGTGCCAGCAGCCCCGGGGGCAGCGGGAACACTGAAGCTTTCTTT.

The chain joins TRBV5-6 to TRBJ2-1; D is perhaps TRBD1 or TRBD2 (5 bases each). Germline V gene data show CDR1 as SGHDT and CDR2 as YYEEEE. The CDR3 loop spans 17 amino acids. V was clipped by 3 bases and J by 0 bases, with 16 bases between them. The DNA of the CDR3 is TGTGCCAGCAGCTGGGGAGTGACAGTGAGCTCCTACAATGAGCAGTTCTTC. This translates into CASSWGVTVSSYNEQFF.

This chain joins TRBV2 and TRBJ1-1, with D perhaps matching TRBD1 (5 bases). The V gene's germline CDR1 is SNHLY and CDR2 FYNNEI. V lost 3 bases and J lost 5, with 13 bases in between. The CDR3 runs to 14 residues. The DNA of the CDR3 is TGTGCCAGCAGTGAGGGGCCGCTGGGGACTGAAGCTTTCTTT. It encodes CASSEGPLGTEAFF.

This chain links TRBV7-3 with TRBJ2-5; 11 bases are shared with TRBD1. Germline loops: CDR1 SGHTA, CDR2 FQGTGA. V was clipped by 3 bases and J by 2 bases; unmatched bases: 5. This CDR3 has 16 residues. CDR3 DNA: TGTGCCAGCAGCTTTCTCGGACAGGGGGCTCAAGAGACCCAGTACTTC. Its protein is CASSFLGQGAQETQYF.

The rearrangement uses TRBV27 and TRBJ2-3, with TRBD1 as a possible D gene (7 bases). The CDR3 extends over 16 amino acids. V was shortened by 5 bases and J by 0 bases, with 15 bases between the two germline ends. Looked up from germline, CDR1 is MNHEY and CDR2 is SMNVEV (reference sequence). The CDR3 DNA is TGTGCCAGCAGTCCCGGAGGGGGCCCTAGCACAGATACGCAGTATTTT. Protein: CASSPGGGPSTDTQYF.

The chain links TRBV30 to TRBJ1-2, with 7 bases fitting TRBD1. V lost 2 bases and J lost 7; bases outside the gene matches: 19. Germline CDR1 is GTSNPN and CDR2 is SVGIG (reference sequence). The CDR3 runs 17 residues. The CDR3 loop reads CAWSPPGGTAHYFGYTF. As DNA, the CDR3 is TGTGCCTGGAGTCCCCCAGGGGGGACGGCCCACTACTTTGGCTACACCTTC.

The genes are TRBV4-3 and TRBJ2-3; TRBD2 matches at 7 bases. V gave up 3 bases and J gave up 1 base; unmatched junction bases: 4. The CDR3 is 15 residues long. Germline values: CDR1 LGHNA, CDR2 YSLEER. CDR3 sequence reads: CASSQAAGGTDTQYF. The CDR3 DNA reads TGCGCCAGCAGCCAGGCGGCGGGGGGCACAGATACGCAGTATTTT.

This clonotype was observed a single time. The genes are TRBV7-3 and TRBJ2-1; the match to TRBD2 covers 12 bases. Unmatched junction bases numbered 9, after V lost 5 bases and J lost 7 bases. Looked up from germline, CDR1 is SGHTA and CDR2 is FQGTGA. CDR3 length equals 16 residues. CDR3 amino acids: CASSEMTSGRGNEQFF. The CDR3 DNA follows: TGTGCCAGCAGCGAAATGACTAGCGGGAGAGGAAATGAGCAGTTCTTC.

The chain has TRBV6-5 and TRBJ1-1; 9 nucleotides agree with TRBD1. J gave up 5 bases and V 2 bases, and 6 bases lay outside the gene matches. This CDR3 comprises 15 residues. The V gene's germline CDR1 is MNHEY and CDR2 SVGAGI. CDR3 DNA: TGTGCCAGCAGTTACGGGACAGGGTTCGGTACTGAAGCTTTCTTT. Amino acid sequence: CASSYGTGFGTEAFF.

This chain links TRBV14 with TRBJ1-1; D is uncertain. Germline lookup yields CDR1 SGHDN and CDR2 FVKESK. The CDR3 has 17 amino acids. V was pared by 0 bases and J by 1 base, with 15 bases between. The CDR3 loop reads CASSQETFGRRNTEAFF. The CDR3, as DNA: TGTGCCAGCAGCCAAGAAACATTCGGGCGCAGGAACACTGAAGCTTTCTTT.

This rearrangement joins TRBV28 to TRBJ2-1; 8 bases map to TRBD2. The length of the CDR3 is 13 residues. V shed 9 bases and J 5 bases; nucleotides not matched to a gene: 6. CDR1 is MDHEN, CDR2 SYDVKM, per germline. The CDR3 reads CASIAGTHNEQFF. CDR3 in DNA: TGTGCCAGTATAGCGGGGACCCACAATGAGCAGTTCTTC.

V and J are TRBV11-2 and TRBJ2-3; D gene ambiguous. V was pared by 3 bases and J by 0 bases, with 10 bases between. The CDR3 length is 15 residues. From germline, CDR1 is SGHAT and CDR2 FQNNGV. CDR3 region: CASSFSPDSTDTQYF. The CDR3 DNA follows: TGTGCCAGCAGCTTCTCCCCAGATAGCACAGATACGCAGTATTTT.

CDR3 bases: TGTGCCAGCCAGTGGGGAGGGGTCCACCAAGAGACCCAGTACTTC. Its protein is CASQWGGVHQETQYF. The rearrangement joins TRBV6-6 to TRBJ2-5; 7 bases are a match to TRBD2. Looked up from germline, CDR1 is MNHNY and CDR2 is SVGAGI (reference sequence). V trimming: 8 bases; J trimming: 0 bases; junction bases outside the gene matches: 9. The CDR3 loop spans 15 amino acids.

The chain's CDR3 is CASSPGTEGFDTQYF. DNA for the CDR3: TGTGCCAGCAGCCCAGGGACGGAAGGATTTGATACGCAGTATTTT. V is TRBV5-4 and J is TRBJ2-3; D may be TRBD1 or TRBD2 (5 bases each). This CDR3 has 15 residues. The ends were cut back, 4 bases at V and 6 bases at J, with 18 bases in the middle. The germline V gene has CDR1 SGHNT and CDR2 YYREEE (reference sequence).

The chain carries TRBV7-3 and TRBJ1-1; 7 bases agree with TRBD1. Trimming cost V 1 base and J 4 bases; bases outside gene matches: 6. The CDR3 sequence is 15 residues long. The V gene's germline CDR1 is SGHTA and CDR2 FQGTGA. CDR3 coding DNA: TGTGCCAGCAGCTTAATATCAGGGGGTGGCACTGAAGCTTTCTTT. Its translation is CASSLISGGGTEAFF. Variable domain in full (rest from reference TRBV7-3 and TRBJ1-1): GAGVSQTPSNKVTEKGKYVELRCDPISGHTALYWYRQSLGQGPEFLIYFQGTGAADDSGLPNDRFFAVRPEGSVSTLKIQRTERGDSAVYLCASSLISGGGTEAFFGQGTRLTVV.

This chain joins TRBV20-1 and TRBJ2-7; D call uncertain. CDR1 and CDR2 (germline): DFQATT, SNEGSKA (reference sequence). The ends were cut back, 1 base at V and 2 bases at J, with 12 bases in the middle. The CDR3 is 14 residues long. The DNA of the CDR3 is TGCAGTGCTAGAGGTCAGCAGAGAACCTACGAGCAGTACTTC. Its translation: CSARGQQRTYEQYF.

The genes are TRBV7-3 and TRBJ2-2, with 7 nucleotides matching TRBD1. Germline CDR1 SGHTA, CDR2 FQGTGA. CDR3 length: 13 residues. V was clipped by 9 bases and J by 3 bases; unmatched bases: 4. CDR3 DNA sequence: TGTGCCAGTAGGGGGCAGGACACCGGGGAGCTGTTTTTT. Amino acid sequence: CASRGQDTGELFF.

The CDR3 reads CASTPTWDEQFF. DNA for the CDR3: TGTGCCAGCACCCCAACCTGGGATGAGCAGTTCTTC. The J gene is TRBJ2-1, the V gene TRBV12-3 or TRBV12-4; D remains unclear. This CDR3 contains 12 residues. Trimming left V 7 bases short and J 8 bases short, with 12 bases between.

This chain joins TRBV14 and TRBJ1-1; the D is unclear. Trimming left V 0 bases short and J 1 base short, with 3 bases between. CDR3 length equals 13 residues. Germline V gene sequence: CDR1 SGHDN, CDR2 FVKESK. CDR3 in amino acids: CASSQDENTEAFF. The CDR3 DNA follows: TGTGCCAGCAGCCAAGATGAGAACACTGAAGCTTTCTTT.

The rearrangement joins TRBV5-1 to TRBJ1-2; no firm D call. Germline CDR1 is SGHRS and CDR2 is YFSETQ. There are 16 residues in the CDR3. V was trimmed by 4 bases and J by 4 bases, leaving 20 bases between them. The CDR3 is CASSPRLEGLGYGYTF. The CDR3 coding sequence is TGCGCCAGCAGCCCAAGACTCGAGGGTCTGGGCTATGGCTACACCTTC.

J is TRBJ1-5 and V is TRBV20-1; perhaps TRBD1 as D (6 bases). V was shortened by 6 bases and J by 4 bases, with 16 bases between the two germline ends. Germline V gene sequence: CDR1 DFQATT, CDR2 SNEGSKA (reference sequence). The CDR3 spans 14 residues. CDR3 DNA sequence: TGCAGTGCCACGGTGCAGGGGAGGAATCAGCCCCAGCATTTT. Translated, it gives CSATVQGRNQPQHF.

In its sample, this clonotype was seen a few times. CDR3 residues: CASSLDLHEQYF. CDR3 DNA: TGTGCCAGCAGCTTAGACCTGCACGAGCAGTACTTC. This chain links TRBV7-2 with TRBJ2-7, with D unclear. The CDR3 has 12 amino acids. V was cut by 1 base and J by 5 bases, with 6 bases left in between. CDR1 is SGHTA, CDR2 FQGNSA, per germline.